This TCR beta chain was identified in a study of blood T cell repertoires in COVID-19. Study details: The samples span acute and convalescent COVID-19 from the United States, Italy and Spain. The cDNA or gDNA used as material had been derived from T cells, B-cell-depleted T cells, or PBMCs.

After removal of 1 base from V and 0 bases from J, the junction contained 9 bases not matched to a gene. Germline V gene sequence: CDR1 SEHNR, CDR2 FQNEAQ (reference sequence). The CDR3 loop spans 19 amino acids. Original methodology: Estimates of nucleated cell counts were drawn from the amplification of reference gene primers. Assay used: immunoSEQ multiplex PCR; TCRdb lists only in-frame clones, some missing. Clone size and the V and J calls come from that table; the DNA yielded D and trimming. Among about 200,000 clones listed, around nine tenths were seen once. The sample was peripheral blood. The receptor comes from a man aged 55 to 70 with acute or convalescent COVID-19. The chain recombines TRBV7-9 with TRBJ2-6, with 7 bases that match TRBD1. CDR3 region: CASSLGGEQGLSGANVLTF. The CDR3 nucleotides are TGTGCCAGCAGCTTAGGAGGGGAACAGGGGCTCTCTGGGGCCAACGTCCTGACTTTC. Full variable domain (remainder filled in from reference TRBV7-9 and TRBJ2-6): DTGVSQNPRHKITKRGQNVTFRCDPISEHNRLYWYRQTLGQGPEFLTYFQNEAQLEKSRLLSDRFSAERPKGSFSTLEIQRTEQGDSAMYLCASSLGGEQGLSGANVLTFGAGSRLTVL.